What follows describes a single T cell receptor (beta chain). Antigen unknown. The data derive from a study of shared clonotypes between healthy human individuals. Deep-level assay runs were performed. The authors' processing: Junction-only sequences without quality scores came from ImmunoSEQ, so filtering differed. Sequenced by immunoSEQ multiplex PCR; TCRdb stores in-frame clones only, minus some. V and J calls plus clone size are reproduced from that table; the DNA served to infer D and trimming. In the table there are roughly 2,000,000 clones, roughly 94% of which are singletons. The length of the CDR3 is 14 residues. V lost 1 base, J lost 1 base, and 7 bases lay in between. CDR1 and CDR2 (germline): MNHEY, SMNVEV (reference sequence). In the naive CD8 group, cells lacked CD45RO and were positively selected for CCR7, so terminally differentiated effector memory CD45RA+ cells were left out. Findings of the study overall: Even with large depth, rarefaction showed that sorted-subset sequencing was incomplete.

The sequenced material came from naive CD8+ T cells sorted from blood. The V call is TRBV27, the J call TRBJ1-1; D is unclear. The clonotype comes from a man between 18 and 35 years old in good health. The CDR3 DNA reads TGTGCCAGCAGTTTATTGTCAGAGAACACTGAAGCTTTCTTT. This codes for CASSLLSENTEAFF.